This T cell receptor beta chain stems from a study of shared clonotypes between healthy human individuals. The study, taken as a whole, reports: It was the few donors that limited the genetic and exposure-history diversity represented.

Concerning this clone itself: Its antigen is still unknown.

Only in-frame clones appear in the TCRdb table, and some are missing; sequencing was by immunoSEQ multiplex PCR. The data contain approximately 710,000 clones, about nine tenths of them singletons. Sequencing input: memory CD8+ T cells from PBMCs. As for subset: CD45RO+ cells pooled with CCR7-negative TemRA cells. The sequence was obtained from a man aged 18 to 30 in good health. Some clones in this sample may be carry-over from other donors' samples.

Here the CDR3 DNA reads TGTGCCAGTAGCTTGGGACACCCGGCGGGCAATGAGCAGTTCTTC. Protein product: CASSLGHPAGNEQFF. V is TRBV19 and J is TRBJ2-1, with D perhaps TRBD1 (6 bases). CDR1 LNHDA and CDR2 SQIVND come from the germline V gene (reference sequence). V was trimmed by 6 bases and J by 6 bases, leaving 18 bases between them. The CDR3 totals 15 residues.